Sequencing of this T cell receptor (beta chain) was carried out in a study of shared clonotypes between healthy human individuals. Findings of the study overall: Between a few donors, naive CD4 clonotypes were shared at a level of about 5%.

Libraries were prepared by immunoSEQ multiplex PCR; TCRdb keeps only in-frame clonotypes and omits some of them. In the table there are 850,000 to 1,100,000 clones, about 72% of which are singletons. Only one count was recorded for this clone. Antigen unknown. Those who donated, Caucasian adults without exception, all lived in Nashville, Tennessee. The TCR was taken from a man between 18 and 35 years old in good health. Some clones in this sample may be carry-over from other donors' samples. The sequenced sample consisted of memory CD4+ T cells from PBMCs. Documented subset: CD45RA-negative fraction.

Here the CDR3 reads CASSQPLQGKNYGYTF. The CDR3, as DNA: TGTGCCAGCAGCCAACCCCTACAGGGAAAGAACTATGGCTACACCTTC. The gene calls are TRBV4-2 and TRBJ1-2, with a weak D call TRBD1 (6 bases). The CDR3 is made up of 16 amino acids. V lost 2 bases and J 2 bases, leaving 15 bases between the germline ends. Per the germline V gene, CDR1 is LGHNA and CDR2 is YNFKEQ.